Presented here are 8 T cell receptor beta chains from one specimen sequenced in a study of OX40 agonist ivuxolimab in advanced cancers. Some clones are missing from TCRdb's copy, which holds only in-frame ones; the method was immunoSEQ multiplex PCR. The sample consists of fewer than 65,000 clones, 75% to 90% of them appearing once. Sequencing was performed on CD4+ or CD8+ T cells sorted from blood, taken in a trial of the OX40 agonist ivuxolimab. All receptors derive from an adult with an advanced solid tumor such as melanoma, head and neck, liver or kidney cancer.

The chain links TRBV7-2 to TRBJ1-5; the match to TRBD1 covers 7 bases. There are 15 residues in the CDR3. Germline trimming cut 5 bases from V and 7 bases from J; bases unmatched to any gene: 11. Germline assignment: CDR1 SGHTA and CDR2 FQGNSA. CDR3 residues: CASSKATGWDQPQHF. The CDR3 nucleotides are TGTGCCAGCAGCAAAGCGACAGGGTGGGACCAGCCCCAGCATTTT.

CDR3 in amino acids: CASRTGTGDFNEQFF. DNA of the CDR3: TGTGCCAGCAGGACCGGGACAGGGGATTTCAATGAGCAGTTCTTC. This chain connects TRBV6-5 to TRBJ2-1; TRBD1 matches at 10 bases. CDR3 length: 15 residues. Looked up from germline, CDR1 is MNHEY and CDR2 is SVGAGI. The V and J ends lost 6 bases and 6 bases, in that order; junction bases with no gene match: 8.

The J gene is TRBJ1-1, the V gene TRBV6-5; D is possibly TRBD1 (5 bases). Germline loops: CDR1 MNHEY, CDR2 SVGAGI. CDR3 size: 16 residues. The V gene lost 0 bases and the J gene lost 3 bases, with 14 bases spanning the gap. The CDR3 DNA follows: TGTGCCAGCAGTTACTCGATGAGCAGGGAGTACACTGAAGCTTTCTTT. Residues: CASSYSMSREYTEAFF.

The chain uses TRBV2 and TRBJ1-5, with a weak D call TRBD1 (5 bases). The CDR3 is 14 residues long. The ends were cut back, 4 bases at V and 2 bases at J, with 9 bases in the middle. The germline V gene has CDR1 SNHLY and CDR2 FYNNEI. The CDR3 coding sequence is TGTGCCAGCAGTGGGACGGGGGGCAATCAGCCCCAGCATTTT. Its translation is CASSGTGGNQPQHF.

The chain carries TRBV9 and TRBJ2-7; 9 bases are shared with TRBD1. The trim removed 1 base at V and 6 bases at J, leaving 8 bases unmatched. The germline V gene has CDR1 SGDLS and CDR2 YYNGEE. CDR3 length: 15 residues. CDR3 region: CASSVTGTGNTEQYF. The CDR3 DNA follows: TGTGCCAGCAGCGTAACCGGGACAGGGAACACCGAGCAGTACTTC.

This clone was recorded once. The chain uses TRBV10-2 and TRBJ2-7; 12 nucleotides align to TRBD2. This CDR3 has 14 residues. CDR1 is WSHSY, CDR2 SAAADI, per germline. The J segment lost 7 bases and the V segment lost 5 bases, leaving 6 bases of the junction unmatched. Here the CDR3 DNA reads TGCGCCAGCAGTCCCGGGACTAGCGGGTTAGAGCAGTACTTC. This codes for CASSPGTSGLEQYF.

The chain has TRBV5-1 and TRBJ1-3; a weak D match, TRBD1 (5 bases). CDR3 length: 16 amino acids. Trimming pared 2 bases from V and 0 bases from J, leaving 12 bases between. Per the germline V gene, CDR1 is SGHRS and CDR2 is YFSETQ. The CDR3 protein is CASSFSSRASGNTIYF. The DNA for the CDR3 is TGCGCCAGCAGCTTCAGCTCCAGGGCCTCTGGAAACACCATATATTTT.

The chain recombines TRBV4-1 with TRBJ2-1; no definite D call. The V end was cut by 4 bases, the J end by 7 bases, with 14 bases between. This CDR3 contains 14 residues. Germline loops: CDR1 MGHRA, CDR2 YSYEKL. CDR3 loop: CASSPTQIRNEQFF. The DNA for the CDR3 is TGCGCCAGCAGCCCCACACAAATAAGAAATGAGCAGTTCTTC.